The 21 T cell receptor beta chains reported below all come from one sample, sequenced in a study of identical twins. Using its own MiXCR run on the 5' RACE reads, TCRdb lists one record per CDR3 protein. Among some 440,000 distinct CDR3 sequences listed, 20% to 30% were seen once. These sequences were also reported in another study, on T cells expressing NK-cell markers.

Material for sequencing was CD4+ T cells sorted from blood. The receptor source for this set is a woman under 30 in good health.

The V call is TRBV20-1, the J call TRBJ2-1; 14 positions agree with TRBD2. CDR1 is DFQATT and CDR2 is SNEGSKA in the germline V gene (reference sequence). This CDR3 contains 16 residues. The trim removed 8 bases at V and 8 bases at J, leaving 14 bases unmatched. The CDR3 DNA follows: TGCAGTCTGGCCGGGACTAGCGGGAGAACAGCCGATGAGCAGTTCTTC. This codes for CSLAGTSGRTADEQFF.

The chain links TRBV2 to TRBJ1-5; no clear D gene. CDR1 is SNHLY, CDR2 FYNNEI, per germline. The CDR3 runs 13 residues. V was cut by 3 bases and J by 4 bases, with 7 bases left in between. The CDR3 here is CASSEVSNQPQHF. CDR3 DNA sequence: TGTGCCAGCAGTGAGGTATCGAATCAGCCCCAGCATTTT.

The rearrangement uses TRBV2 and TRBJ2-4; D is uncertain. There are 11 residues in the CDR3. The V gene's germline CDR1 is SNHLY and CDR2 FYNNEI. The ends were cut back, 10 bases at V and 6 bases at J, with 10 bases in the middle. CDR3 sequence (DNA): TGTGCCACACGCCCTGGAAACATTCAGTACTTC. It encodes CATRPGNIQYF.

For this clonotype: Germline is not matched at one junction end, which may reflect a read error. The chain employs TRBV5-1 and TRBJ1-5; D is unresolved. There are 14 residues in the CDR3. The germline gives CDR1 SGHRS, CDR2 YFSETQ. CDR3 sequence (DNA): TGCGCCAGCGGCTTGGGTCTTAGCAATCAGCCCCAGCATTTT. This codes for CASGLGLSNQPQHF.

J is TRBJ1-1 and V is TRBV18; D is ambiguous. The V gene lost 3 bases and the J gene lost 1 base, with 12 bases spanning the gap. The germline V gene encodes CDR1 KGHSH and CDR2 LQKENI. The CDR3 totals 15 residues. The CDR3 sequence: CASSPSDWGNTEAFF. In nucleotides, the CDR3 is TGTGCCAGCTCACCTTCTGATTGGGGGAACACTGAAGCTTTCTTT. The full variable domain, in which reference TRBV18 and TRBJ1-1 provide the parts outside the CDR3, is NAGVMQNPRHLVRRRGQEARLRCSPMKGHSHVYWYRQLPEEGLKFMVYLQKENIIDESGMPKERFSAEFPKEGPSILRIQQVVRGDSAAYFCASSPSDWGNTEAFFGQGTRLTVV.

The sample holds a few counts of this clonotype. The J gene is TRBJ2-3, the V gene TRBV24-1; TRBD2 might be the D (6 bases). The germline V and J ends were trimmed by 9 bases and 1 base, with 19 bases remaining between them. From germline, CDR1 is KGHDR and CDR2 SFDVKD. The CDR3 loop spans 16 amino acids. CDR3 coding DNA: TGTGCCACCCGCGGGACGGCAGTCCTCGGCACAGATACGCAGTATTTT. Residues: CATRGTAVLGTDTQYF.

This chain links TRBV5-1 with TRBJ1-5; D gene ambiguous. Germline loops: CDR1 SGHRS, CDR2 YFSETQ. Trimming took 0 bases from V and 5 from J, leaving 9 bases between them. CDR3 length equals 14 residues. CDR3 residues: CASSLGSRDQPQHF. In DNA form, the CDR3 reads TGCGCCAGCAGCTTGGGTTCTCGGGATCAGCCCCAGCATTTT.

This chain connects TRBV5-4 to TRBJ2-7; 11 bases align to TRBD2. This CDR3 is 20 amino acids long. The germline CDR1 and CDR2 sequences are SGHNT and YYREEE (reference sequence). V gave up 2 bases and J gave up 4 bases; unmatched junction bases: 20. CDR3 DNA sequence: TGTGCCAGCAGCTTTTATTACGGGACTAGCGGCCGAAAAACTTCTTACGAGCAGTACTTC. Amino acids: CASSFYYGTSGRKTSYEQYF.

The J gene is TRBJ2-4, the V gene TRBV3-1; a weak D match, TRBD2 (6 bases). V lost 4 bases and J lost 4, with 14 bases in between. Germline V lookup: CDR1 LGHDT, CDR2 YNNKEL (reference sequence). The CDR3 contains 15 residues. The CDR3 is CASSLPFAGKNIQYF. The CDR3 DNA reads TGTGCCAGCAGCCTCCCTTTCGCGGGAAAAAACATTCAGTACTTC.

The chain has TRBV4-1 and TRBJ2-7; 10 bases map to TRBD2. J was trimmed by 0 bases and V by 1 base; bases with no gene match: 0. The CDR3 covers 15 residues. CDR1 and CDR2 from the germline V gene are MGHRA and YSYEKL. CDR3 nucleotides: TGCGCCAGCAGCCAAGCTAGCGGGAGCTCCTACGAGCAGTACTTC. It is translated as CASSQASGSSYEQYF.

The chain has TRBV5-1 and TRBJ2-7; 12 positions match TRBD1. CDR3 length: 17 amino acids. The germline V gene encodes CDR1 SGHRS and CDR2 YFSETQ. J gave up 0 bases and V 4 bases, and 8 bases lay outside the gene matches. The CDR3 loop is CASSPRGQGALSYEQYF. The CDR3 region has the DNA TGCGCCAGCAGCCCCCGGGGACAGGGGGCCCTCTCCTACGAGCAGTACTTC.

There are a few counts of this clonotype. This sequence joins TRBV20-1 and TRBJ1-2; 11 nucleotides line up with TRBD1. CDR3 length: 12 residues. V dropped 7 bases and J dropped 7; count of bases not matched to a gene: 5. CDR1 and CDR2 from the germline V gene are DFQATT and SNEGSKA (reference sequence). The CDR3 here is CSDKGQGGGYTF. The CDR3 nucleotides read TGCAGTGACAAGGGACAGGGGGGTGGCTACACCTTC.

J is TRBJ1-2 and V is TRBV29-1, with 12 bases identical to TRBD1. Trimming removed 7 bases from V and 4 bases from J; junction bases left unmatched: 10. Per germline, CDR1 SQVTM and CDR2 ANQGSEA. The CDR3 consists of 15 residues. The CDR3 DNA is TGCAGCGCTTCCGGGACAGGGGGCTGGAGCTATGGCTACACCTTC. It translates to CSASGTGGWSYGYTF.

V is TRBV7-8 and J is TRBJ2-3, with D hard to call. Trimming took off 5 bases at V and 0 bases at J, with 9 bases between the two ends. Germline assignment: CDR1 SGHVS and CDR2 FQNEAQ. The CDR3 runs 14 residues. CDR3 DNA: TGTGCCAGCAGCCCATGGGGAAGCACAGATACGCAGTATTTT. Translated: CASSPWGSTDTQYF. Based on the CDR3 plus reference TRBV7-8 and TRBJ2-3, the full variable domain is GAGVSQSPRYKVAKRGQDVALRCDPISGHVSLFWYQQALGQGPEFLTYFQNEAQLDKSGLPSDRFFAERPEGSVSTLKIQRTQQEDSAVYLCASSPWGSTDTQYFGPGTRLTVL.

The chain recombines TRBV9 with TRBJ2-7, with 14 nucleotides matching TRBD2. This CDR3 is 17 amino acids long. V lost 3 bases, J lost 6 bases, and 11 bases stayed unmatched. Germline V gene sequence: CDR1 SGDLS, CDR2 YYNGEE. CDR3 loop: CASSAGLAGAAQAEQYF. CDR3 nucleotides: TGTGCCAGCAGCGCGGGACTAGCGGGAGCCGCACAAGCCGAGCAGTACTTC.

This chain joins TRBV6-1 and TRBJ2-1; 8 bases are a match to TRBD1. The V segment lost 6 bases and the J segment 15 bases; nucleotides outside the gene matches: 13. Looked up from germline, CDR1 is MNHNS and CDR2 is SASEGT. This CDR3 contains 13 residues. In nucleotides, the CDR3 is TGTGCCAGCAGCCGAACAGGGGGTTGGTGGCCGTTCTTC. Translated: CASSRTGGWWPFF.

The chain has TRBV20-1 and TRBJ1-6; D call uncertain. The CDR3 has 12 residues. The germline V and J ends were trimmed by 5 bases and 6 bases, with 8 bases remaining between them. CDR1 is DFQATT, CDR2 SNEGSKA, per germline (reference sequence). For the CDR3, the DNA is TGCAGTGCTGGCAGCCCTAATTCACCCCTCCACTTT. Its translation: CSAGSPNSPLHF.

The V and J genes are TRBV29-1 and TRBJ2-5, with 8 bases that match TRBD2. The CDR3 consists of 12 residues. Germline CDR1 reads SQVTM; CDR2 reads ANQGSEA. The ends lost 6 bases at V and 5 bases at J; junction bases unmatched: 5. The DNA for the CDR3 is TGCAGCGTGCCGACGGGAGGGGAGACCCAGTACTTC. This gives the protein CSVPTGGETQYF.

The CDR3 nucleotides read TGTGCCAGCAGTTACTCGGTTAGCGGGAGAAATGAGCAGTTCTTC. This gives the protein CASSYSVSGRNEQFF. The chain combines TRBV6-5 with TRBJ2-1; 9 nucleotides agree with TRBD2. Germline V CDR1 and CDR2: MNHEY, SVGAGI. With 0 bases clipped from V and 7 bases from J, the junction kept 4 bases outside the gene matches. The CDR3 has 15 residues.

The rearrangement joins TRBV7-2 to TRBJ2-5; maybe TRBD1 (6 bases). This CDR3 contains 15 residues. Germline V gene lookup returns CDR1 SGHTA and CDR2 FQGNSA. V shed 7 bases and J shed 5 bases, with 20 bases lying between them. The CDR3 here is CASNRQAGVAETQYF. As DNA, the CDR3 is TGTGCCAGCAACCGACAGGCCGGCGTGGCGGAGACCCAGTACTTC. The whole variable domain, remainder taken from reference TRBV7-2 and TRBJ2-5, is GAGVSQSPSNKVTEKGKDVELRCDPISGHTALYWYRQSLGQGLEFLIYFQGNSAPDKSGLPSDRFSAERTGGSVSTLTIQRTQQEDSAVYLCASNRQAGVAETQYFGPGTRLLVL.

This clonotype has just a few counts. The chain has TRBV10-3 and TRBJ2-1; TRBD2 agrees at 12 bases. The V and J ends lost 6 bases and 7 bases, in that order; junction bases with no gene match: 10. This CDR3 contains 16 residues. Germline V lookup: CDR1 ENHRY, CDR2 SYGVKD. CDR3 nucleotides: TGTGCCATCAGAGACACTAGCGGGGGGTTCAAGAATGAGCAGTTCTTC. It codes for CAIRDTSGGFKNEQFF.